Reported below is one TCR beta chain. Its antigen is currently unknown. Data came from immunoSEQ multiplex PCR; TCRdb stores just in-frame clones and leaves some out. This table holds 90,000 or so clones, about 88% found once. This record comes from a study of identifying expanded T cells in peripheral blood. General study points: Over about two and four weeks, about 15 and 19 clones changed, versus around 1.3 between replicates. Clone count variance between approximately two-week samples rose with total template count.

During the collection period, no donor immune events like infections were recorded. The CDR3 consists of 16 residues. The J segment lost 0 bases and the V segment lost 6 bases, leaving 9 bases of the junction unmatched. Germline V gene sequence: CDR1 MDHEN, CDR2 SYDVKM. This sequence originates from a person aged 18 to 70 in good health. The rearrangement uses TRBV28 and TRBJ2-3, with 7 bases matching TRBD2. The sequenced sample was blood. CDR3 amino acids: CASSRPGGGSTDTQYF. DNA for the CDR3: TGTGCCAGCAGCCGGCCCGGCGGGGGTAGCACAGATACGCAGTATTTT.